This note documents a single T cell receptor (beta chain) sequence. What it binds is not known. The data were taken from a study of cytomegalovirus exposure and HLA in healthy donors. Study findings and constraints: There were several of the most significant clusters that appeared linked to common viral pathogens in a later analysis. Three CMV-associated chains were confirmed in vitro to be specific for CMV antigens. As was reported, the HLA-A and HLA-B alleles of most subjects were accurately predicted from TCR beta sequences.

PCR was performed using 60 Vbeta and 13 Jbeta primers. The assay was immunoSEQ multiplex PCR, and TCRdb's table has in-frame clones only and misses some. Of over 100,000 clones in the sample, 81% are singletons; the top ten hold 2.2%. Germline V CDR1 and CDR2: SGHRS, YFSETQ. This CDR3 comprises 16 residues. V lost 5 bases, J lost 5 bases, and 12 bases stayed unmatched. The chain combines TRBV5-1 with TRBJ2-1; 8 positions agree with TRBD1. This sequence originates from a woman aged 25 to 39 in good health and CMV-seronegative. The sample comprised PBMCs. Here the CDR3 reads CASRMFPGQGNNEQFF. The DNA of the CDR3 is TGCGCCAGCAGAATGTTCCCAGGACAGGGAAACAATGAGCAGTTCTTC.